This record concerns one T cell receptor beta chain sequence. Its antigen remains unidentified. These data belong to a study of cytomegalovirus exposure and HLA in healthy donors. Points from the study as a whole: Reportedly, cytomegalovirus status was diagnosed with high sensitivity and specificity. The authors considered a cluster of highly shared sequence variants likely to be a sequencing artifact. In an earlier analysis, most TCR beta V segments were productive about 87% or about 30% of the time.

PCR involved 60 Vbeta and 13 Jbeta primers. Original data processing: Per a later analysis, the number of unique TCR beta chains was approximately 80 million, of which roughly 10 million were shared. Libraries were prepared by immunoSEQ multiplex PCR; TCRdb keeps only in-frame clonotypes and omits some of them. V, J and clone size were drawn from that table, and D and trimming were deduced from the DNA. The profile shows about 160,000 clones, approximately 78% of them singletons. The V and J ends lost 3 bases and 1 base, in that order; junction bases with no gene match: 4. The CDR3 extends over 16 amino acids. Looked up from germline, CDR1 is MNHEY and CDR2 is SMNVEV (reference sequence).

The chain recombines TRBV27 with TRBJ2-1, with 9 positions matching TRBD1. The sequencing sample was made of PBMCs. This clonotype originated in a young woman in good health and CMV-seronegative. For the CDR3, the DNA is TGTGCCAGCAGTTTTACAGGGGGCCATTCCTACAATGAGCAGTTCTTC. Amino acid sequence: CASSFTGGHSYNEQFF.